Sequencing of this T cell receptor (beta chain) was carried out in a study of cytomegalovirus exposure and HLA in healthy donors. Overall study findings and caveats: Analysis was carried out at a later point, and it linked a missense DCLRE1C variant to TCR beta V- and J-gene trimming. What TCR beta sequences reportedly achieved was accurate prediction of HLA-A and HLA-B alleles in most subjects.

On this clone: The antigen is undetermined.

The germline V gene encodes CDR1 MDHEN and CDR2 SYDVKM. The CDR3 runs 14 residues. J was trimmed by 7 bases and V by 7 bases; bases with no gene match: 7. Regarding donors, all were healthy bone marrow donors. It was with 60 Vbeta and 13 Jbeta primers that the PCR ran. Clones were read by immunoSEQ multiplex PCR, and TCRdb kept only the in-frame ones, dropping some. The sample comprises 85,000 to 120,000 clones, 70% to 80% of which are singletons, and 0.6% to 1% rests with the top ten. Sequencing was performed on PBMCs. The rearrangement links TRBV28 to TRBJ1-4; TRBD1 matches 9 bases. The TCR comes from a boy under 18 in good health and CMV-seronegative. Here the CDR3 DNA reads TGTGCCAGCACTCGACAGGGGGTTAGTGAAAAACTGTTTTTT. It codes for CASTRQGVSEKLFF.